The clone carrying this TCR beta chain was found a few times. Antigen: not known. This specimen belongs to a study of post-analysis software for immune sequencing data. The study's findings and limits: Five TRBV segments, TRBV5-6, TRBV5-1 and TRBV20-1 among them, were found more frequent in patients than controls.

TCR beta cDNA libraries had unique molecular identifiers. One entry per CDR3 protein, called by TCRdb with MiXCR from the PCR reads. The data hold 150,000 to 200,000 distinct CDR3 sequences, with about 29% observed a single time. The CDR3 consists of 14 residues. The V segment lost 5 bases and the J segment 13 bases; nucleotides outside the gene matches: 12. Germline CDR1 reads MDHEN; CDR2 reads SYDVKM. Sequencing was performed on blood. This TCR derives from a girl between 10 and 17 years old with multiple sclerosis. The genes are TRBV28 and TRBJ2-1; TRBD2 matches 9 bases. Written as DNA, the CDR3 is TGTGCCAGCAGTCCCCTGGGGAGCGGGAGGTTTCAGTTCTTC. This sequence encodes CASSPLGSGRFQFF.